What follows are 30 T cell receptor beta chains derived from one specimen sequenced in a study of brain T cells in children with intractable seizures. Assay: immunoSEQ multiplex PCR; the TCRdb copy retains only in-frame clones and omits some. This sample has hundreds of thousands of clones, with over 90% found just once. Time point in this sample: blood from clinic visit 5 months post-surgery; TSC patient then seizure free. This sample comprised peripheral blood, obtained approximately 5 months after surgery. The receptors shown here come from a boy under two years old with tuberous sclerosis and intractable seizures.

This chain connects TRBV19 to TRBJ2-7, with D maybe TRBD1 (6 bases). The germline V gene has CDR1 LNHDA and CDR2 SQIVND (reference sequence). Trimming took off 4 bases at V and 6 bases at J, with 19 bases between the two ends. The CDR3 contains 15 residues. The chain's CDR3 is CASSTTGTPAAEQYF. The CDR3 region has the DNA TGTGCCAGTAGTACCACCGGGACACCCGCCGCCGAGCAGTACTTC.

The chain combines TRBV6-2 or TRBV6-3 with TRBJ2-5, with D tentatively TRBD1 (5 bases). Looked up from germline, CDR1 is MNHEY and CDR2 is SVGEGT. The CDR3 contains 15 residues. The ends were cut back, 2 bases at V and 3 bases at J, with 13 bases in the middle. CDR3 nucleotide sequence: TGTGCCAGCAGTTACCCGGGTCCCAGGGAAGAGACCCAGTACTTC. This gives the protein CASSYPGPREETQYF.

This clone was picked up one time. The rearrangement uses TRBV6-6 and TRBJ2-5, with a possible D match to TRBD1 (5 bases). Germline assignment: CDR1 MNHNY and CDR2 SVGAGI (reference sequence). The CDR3 covers 15 residues. V was pared by 3 bases and J by 4 bases, with 15 bases between. The CDR3 region has the DNA TGTGCCAGCAGTTATACCCCGCCAGGGTCAGAGACCCAGTACTTC. The encoded protein is CASSYTPPGSETQYF.

The chain recombines TRBV29-1 with TRBJ2-2, with D hard to call. Trimming left V 2 bases short and J 0 bases short, with 7 bases between. This CDR3 comprises 14 residues. CDR1 and CDR2 (germline): SQVTM, ANQGSEA. The chain's CDR3 is CSVEPRTNTGELFF. CDR3 DNA sequence: TGCAGCGTTGAACCCAGGACGAACACCGGGGAGCTGTTTTTT.

This clone was detected only once. CDR3 sequence: CASSESLSEQYF. CDR3 nucleotides: TGCGCCAGCAGTGAGTCGTTATCCGAGCAGTACTTC. The chain recombines TRBV10-2 with TRBJ2-7; D is unresolved. The CDR3 totals 12 residues. Trimming left V 0 bases short and J 6 bases short, with 6 bases between. Germline V lookup: CDR1 WSHSY, CDR2 SAAADI.

The chain combines TRBV19 with TRBJ2-6; 11 bases match TRBD1. The junction had 1 base not matched to a gene; V was cut back by 4 bases and J by 2 bases. Germline V CDR1 and CDR2: LNHDA, SQIVND (reference sequence). This CDR3 spans 16 amino acids. The CDR3 sequence is CASSRTGGAGANVLTF. The CDR3 DNA follows: TGTGCCAGTAGTAGGACAGGGGGCGCTGGGGCCAACGTCCTGACTTTC.

The chain recombines TRBV27 with TRBJ2-2; 8 positions agree with TRBD1. Germline V lookup: CDR1 MNHEY, CDR2 SMNVEV (reference sequence). The CDR3 consists of 18 residues. Trimming took 2 bases from V and 1 from J; bases not matched to a gene: 9. The CDR3 region has the DNA TGTGCCAGCAGTTTACCGAGCCCCGGGACAGGGAACACCGGGGAGCTGTTTTTT. It codes for CASSLPSPGTGNTGELFF.

This sequence joins TRBV9 and TRBJ2-1, with 11 positions matching TRBD2. The V and J ends lost 4 bases and 4 bases, in that order; junction bases with no gene match: 7. This CDR3 has 16 amino acids. CDR1 SGDLS and CDR2 YYNGEE come from the germline V gene. CDR3 sequence (DNA): TGTGCCAGCAGCTTTCGACTAGCGGGAAGGTACAATGAGCAGTTCTTC. Amino acids: CASSFRLAGRYNEQFF.

V gene TRBV25-1 combines with J gene TRBJ2-2, with D maybe TRBD2 (6 bases). This CDR3 contains 15 residues. V gave up 3 bases and J gave up 2 bases, with 10 bases separating them. Germline values: CDR1 MGHDK, CDR2 SYGVNS. DNA of the CDR3: TGTGCCAGCAGTGAGTGGGGGGTCAACACCGGGGAGCTGTTTTTT. It codes for CASSEWGVNTGELFF.

The chain has TRBV7-9 and TRBJ2-2; D not resolved. Germline assignment: CDR1 SEHNR and CDR2 FQNEAQ (reference sequence). The V end was cut by 2 bases, the J end by 2 bases, with 3 bases between. CDR3 length: 13 residues. The CDR3 DNA reads TGTGCCAGCAGCTTAAGCAACACCGGGGAGCTGTTTTTT. This encodes CASSLSNTGELFF.

The chain carries TRBV6-5 and TRBJ1-1, with 9 bases lining up with TRBD1. The V gene end was trimmed by 4 bases and the J gene end by 6 bases; junction bases not matched to a gene: 9. The germline V gene has CDR1 MNHEY and CDR2 SVGAGI. The CDR3 runs 15 residues. Here the CDR3 DNA reads TGTGCCAGCAGTTTATTACCGGGACAGGGCGCTGAAGCTTTCTTT. This codes for CASSLLPGQGAEAFF.

V and J are TRBV30 and TRBJ2-7; D uncertain. The ends were cut back, 4 bases at V and 1 base at J, with 11 bases in the middle. CDR3 size: 13 residues. Germline V gene data show CDR1 as GTSNPN and CDR2 as SVGIG (reference sequence). CDR3 region: CAWNFGYSYEQYF. CDR3 in DNA: TGTGCCTGGAACTTCGGCTATTCCTACGAGCAGTACTTC.

This chain connects TRBV11-2 to TRBJ2-7; tentatively, D is TRBD1 (5 bases). Germline CDR1 is SGHAT and CDR2 is FQNNGV. The CDR3 runs to 16 residues. The V end lost 2 bases, the J end lost 0 bases, and 14 bases lay between the germline ends. The CDR3 DNA is TGTGCCAGCAGCTTATCGTACAGGTCTAACTCCTACGAGCAGTACTTC. It yields the protein CASSLSYRSNSYEQYF. Filled out from reference TRBV11-2 and TRBJ2-7, the complete variable domain reads EAGVAQSPRYKIIEKRQSVAFWCNPISGHATLYWYQQILGQGPKLLIQFQNNGVVDDSQLPKDRFSAERLKGVDSTLKIQPAKLEDSAVYLCASSLSYRSNSYEQYFGPGTRLTVT.

The chain recombines TRBV25-1 with TRBJ2-1, with TRBD2 matching 8 bases. The V gene's germline CDR1 is MGHDK and CDR2 SYGVNS. J lost 10 bases, V lost 2 bases, and 10 bases had no gene match. The CDR3 is 15 residues long. CDR3 in amino acids: CASSEPRTSPAEQFF. In DNA, the CDR3 is TGTGCCAGCAGTGAACCCCGGACTAGCCCTGCAGAGCAGTTCTTC.

This rearrangement joins TRBV29-1 to TRBJ2-1; perhaps TRBD1 as D (5 bases). CDR3 size: 14 residues. The germline V gene encodes CDR1 SQVTM and CDR2 ANQGSEA. Trimming pared 3 bases from V and 9 bases from J, leaving 18 bases between. The CDR3 loop reads CSVDGLDSRGEQFF. The CDR3 region has the DNA TGCAGCGTTGATGGGTTAGACAGCCGTGGTGAGCAGTTCTTC.

The V and J genes are TRBV7-8 and TRBJ2-7; a weak D match, TRBD2 (5 bases). V shed 0 bases and J shed 2 bases, with 11 bases lying between them. CDR1 is SGHVS, CDR2 FQNEAQ, per germline. The CDR3 runs 15 residues. This CDR3 is CASSLALVGAYEQYF. The CDR3 nucleotides are TGTGCCAGCAGCTTAGCGCTGGTGGGAGCCTACGAGCAGTACTTC.

The chain carries TRBV9 and TRBJ2-1, with TRBD2 matching 7 bases. Per germline, CDR1 SGDLS and CDR2 YYNGEE. Losses at the gene ends were 4 bases for V and 0 bases for J; bases not matched to a gene: 10. CDR3 length: 17 amino acids. The CDR3 coding sequence is TGTGCCAGCAGCCCCTTTATCGGCGGGGGCTCCTACAATGAGCAGTTCTTC. Encoded protein: CASSPFIGGGSYNEQFF.

A single count supports this clone. The CDR3 sequence: CATSVGAGELFF. DNA of the CDR3: TGTGCCACCAGTGTAGGGGCCGGGGAGCTGTTTTTT. The chain employs TRBV24-1 and TRBJ2-2, with D perhaps TRBD1 (5 bases). The CDR3 has 12 residues. Germline V lookup: CDR1 KGHDR, CDR2 SFDVKD. Trimming left V 5 bases short and J 6 bases short, with 6 bases between.

V is TRBV6-5 and J is TRBJ1-5; D is ambiguous. Germline V gives CDR1 MNHEY, CDR2 SVGAGI. The ends were cut back, 5 bases at V and 3 bases at J, with 14 bases in the middle. The CDR3 consists of 15 residues. The CDR3 sequence is CASSPQDDYNQPQHF. The CDR3 DNA follows: TGTGCCAGCAGTCCTCAGGATGATTACAATCAGCCCCAGCATTTT.

The J gene is TRBJ2-3, the V gene TRBV6-6; D remains ambiguous. The V and J ends lost 2 bases and 5 bases respectively, with 8 bases between them. Germline V lookup: CDR1 MNHNY, CDR2 SVGAGI (reference sequence). The CDR3 contains 13 residues. The CDR3 protein is CASSYTARDTQYF. As DNA, the CDR3 is TGTGCCAGCAGTTACACCGCAAGAGATACGCAGTATTTT.

J is TRBJ1-2 and V is TRBV12-3 or TRBV12-4; D perhaps matches TRBD1 (6 bases). There are 12 residues in the CDR3. The V end was cut by 7 bases, the J end by 6 bases, with 12 bases between. The CDR3 reads CASTTQGNGYTF. The CDR3 DNA follows: TGTGCCAGCACGACACAGGGAAATGGCTACACCTTC.

This clone was seen a handful of times. The chain employs TRBV12-3 or TRBV12-4 and TRBJ1-2, with unresolved D. V dropped 1 base and J dropped 2 bases, with 2 bases sitting between them. The CDR3 has 12 amino acids. The CDR3 bases are TGTGCCAGCAGTTTAGGGAACTATGGCTACACCTTC. This encodes CASSLGNYGYTF.

This clone is a singleton in its sample. V usage is TRBV7-2 and J usage is TRBJ1-6, with D unresolved. Germline V gives CDR1 SGHTA, CDR2 FQGNSA. V shed 3 bases and J shed 0 bases, with 9 bases lying between them. CDR3 length: 16 residues. Here the CDR3 reads CASSLTRSSYNSPLHF. The CDR3 DNA is TGTGCCAGCAGCTTGACCAGGAGCTCCTATAATTCACCCCTCCACTTT.

V usage is TRBV6-5 and J usage is TRBJ2-7; D is perhaps TRBD1 or TRBD2 (5 bases each). The V gene's germline CDR1 is MNHEY and CDR2 SVGAGI. Deletions cut 2 bases from V and 6 bases from J, with 20 bases between. This CDR3 contains 16 residues. The CDR3 loop reads CASSYRSLRGSAEQYF. CDR3 coding DNA: TGTGCCAGCAGTTACCGGTCGTTGAGGGGATCGGCCGAGCAGTACTTC.

The chain recombines TRBV24-1 with TRBJ2-7; TRBD1 is a possible D gene (5 bases). Per germline, CDR1 KGHDR and CDR2 SFDVKD. V was shortened by 1 base and J by 4 bases, with 19 bases between the two germline ends. The CDR3 covers 17 residues. The CDR3 reads CATSDFSPRQGAYEQYF. The DNA of the CDR3 is TGTGCCACCAGTGATTTCAGCCCCAGGCAAGGGGCTTACGAGCAGTACTTC.

This clone was seen more than once but under ten times. The chain joins TRBV7-6 to TRBJ2-1; TRBD2 might be the D (6 bases). V was pared by 2 bases and J by 9 bases, with 11 bases between. The CDR3 totals 13 residues. CDR1 and CDR2 (germline): SGHVS, FNYEAQ. CDR3 in amino acids: CASSLILAGEQFF. In DNA form, the CDR3 reads TGTGCCAGCAGCTTAATACTAGCTGGTGAGCAGTTCTTC.

This clone occurred once. V is TRBV6-5 and J is TRBJ2-7; unclear D gene. This CDR3 has 13 amino acids. Germline V gene lookup returns CDR1 MNHEY and CDR2 SVGAGI. V was pared by 2 bases and J by 2 bases, with 7 bases between. The CDR3 DNA is TGTGCCAGCAGTTACCGCGTCACCTACGAGCAGTACTTC. It translates to CASSYRVTYEQYF.

The chain uses TRBV7-2 and TRBJ2-7, with TRBD2 matching 9 bases. Unmatched junction bases numbered 6, after V lost 4 bases and J lost 2 bases. Germline values: CDR1 SGHTA, CDR2 FQGNSA. This CDR3 comprises 15 residues. As DNA, the CDR3 is TGTGCCAGCAGCTCCCTAGCGGGGCTTACCTACGAGCAGTACTTC. Its translation: CASSSLAGLTYEQYF. The full variable domain, its missing parts supplied by reference TRBV7-2 and TRBJ2-7, is GAGVSQSPSNKVTEKGKDVELRCDPISGHTALYWYRQSLGQGLEFLIYFQGNSAPDKSGLPSDRFSAERTGGSVSTLTIQRTQQEDSAVYLCASSSLAGLTYEQYFGPGTRLTVT.

The CDR3: CASSTSTDTQYF. CDR3 nucleotide sequence: TGTGCCAGCAGCACTAGCACAGATACGCAGTATTTT. The chain has TRBV7-3 and TRBJ2-3; D is undetermined. V lost 5 bases, J lost 0 bases, and 3 bases lay in between. This CDR3 spans 12 amino acids. Germline V CDR1 and CDR2: SGHTA, FQGTGA.

V is TRBV29-1 and J is TRBJ2-5; D not certain. The ends were cut back, 1 base at V and 2 bases at J, with 8 bases in the middle. The CDR3 is 13 residues long. The germline V gene has CDR1 SQVTM and CDR2 ANQGSEA. The CDR3 sequence is CSVEGWLQETQYF. In nucleotides, the CDR3 is TGCAGCGTTGAAGGCTGGCTACAAGAGACCCAGTACTTC.